This TCR beta chain was obtained from a study of blood T cell repertoires in COVID-19 (dated by TCRdb to about 2020). Background on the whole study: Samples from collaborators originated in the United States, Italy and Spain and spanned both the acute and convalescent phases of COVID-19. The samples were drawn from the first 160 participants of the ongoing ImmuneRACE study and from 950 to 1,500 subjects provided by 6 global collaborators. The dataset comprised deeply sampled blood TCRbeta repertoires from subjects exposed to, actively infected with, or recovered from COVID-19. Sample metadata almost always included a de-identified subject ID, COVID-19 status, age in years and sex. A freely available public database, intended as a resource for researchers studying the immune response to SARS-CoV-2, is where the repertoires were released. HLA class I and class II types, where available, came from metadata supplied by the sample provider rather than from assay-based typing. The prospective study material was composed of cDNA or gDNA derived from T cells, B-cell-depleted T cells, or PBMCs.

This clone showed up just a few times. The antigen it recognizes is unknown. Per-nucleotide qualities are absent, and no much larger clonotype sits a single base away. The collaborating institutions used their own protocols to collect whole blood in K2EDTA tubes. For TCRbeta analysis, collaborators shipped samples as frozen whole blood, isolated PBMCs, or DNA extracted from either of those sample types. The CDR3 covers 18 residues, taking in both the cysteine and the phenylalanine. CDR3 DNA is the only sequence kept; it has 54 bases, read in frame from the first base. The germline V gene sets CDR1 to MGHRA and CDR2 to YSYEKL. Trimming takes 4 bases from V and 6 bases from J, and the germline ends sit 27 bases apart. TCRbeta CDR3 regions were amplified from genomic DNA by means of the immunoSEQ Assay, a bias-controlled multiplex PCR. Per the original workflow: Within the assay, amplification of reference gene primers was used to estimate how many nucleated cells each sample contained. Sequence reads were collapsed and filtered to measure the absolute abundance of every unique TCRbeta CDR3 rearrangement. Productive Simpson clonality was computed per sample as the square root of Simpson's diversity index over productive rearrangements. This is the immuneACCESS table as TCRdb keeps it, with only in-frame sequences that have V and J called. A part of the clones is gone; compared with another copy, unresolved V genes explain less than half, and the rest is unexplained. V and J calls and clone size are given by that table; D and trimming were obtained from the DNA. The sample table holds about 130,000 clones, of which around 79% were seen once. The top ten constitute 20% of the sample.

Summary of the overall study and its limitations: The quantity of clinical and demographic metadata differed by source and by participant and was supplied without curation.

The clonotype originates from a man at least 80 years old with acute or convalescent COVID-19. This receptor chain uses TRBV4-1 and TRBJ1-1, and possibly TRBD1, on 6 matching bases. Sequenced input: peripheral blood. The DNA is as follows: TGCGCCAGCAGCCGCTTAGGACAGATACCTTACCTTGGGGCTGAAGCTTTCTTT. This codes for CASSRLGQIPYLGAEAFF.